This TCR beta chain was sequenced during a study of cytomegalovirus exposure and HLA in healthy donors. This clone was found a few times. V dropped 6 bases and J dropped 5; count of bases not matched to a gene: 6. The CDR3 consists of 14 residues. CDR1 and CDR2 from the germline V gene are KGHSH and LQKENI. In the PCR, 60 Vbeta and 13 Jbeta primers were used. Some clones are missing from TCRdb's copy, which holds only in-frame ones; the method was immunoSEQ multiplex PCR. The sample records around 110,000 clones, 9% to 10% being singletons. The chain carries TRBV18 and TRBJ2-5, with TRBD1 matching 10 bases. The material sequenced was PBMCs. The source of this sequence is a man aged 25-45 years in good health and CMV-seronegative. For the CDR3, the DNA is TGTGCCAGCTCTTCCGACAGGGGGCTTGAGACCCAGTACTTC. It is translated as CASSSDRGLETQYF.